This T cell receptor beta chain was sequenced during a study of T cells in Graves' hyperthyroidism and ophthalmopathy (dated by TCRdb to between 2018 and 2021). Turning to the overall study: Peripheral blood was sampled at the time of initial diagnosis, prior to any treatment. The study also compared thyroid tissue and blood T-cell repertoires from five or six Graves' hyperthyroidism patients. Prospective prediction of ophthalmopathy was tested in an independent validation cohort consisting of fewer than 20 hyperthyroidism patients and around 17 patients who later progressed to ophthalmopathy. According to the paper, TCR Vbeta CDR3 sequencing was carried out on approximately 140 peripheral blood samples, which came from 40 to 45 ophthalmopathy, some 73 hyperthyroidism and roughly 17 progressor patients. To identify TCR V-J signatures that set the groups apart, the researchers used a discovery cohort of more than 95 patients, made up of around 42 with Graves' ophthalmopathy and some 55 with stable Graves' hyperthyroidism. The 90 to 100 discovery patients were randomly divided into training and test sets at a 7:3 ratio. After blood sampling, hyperthyroidism patients were treated with methimazole at a starting dose of 30 mg daily, and ophthalmopathy patients were treated with high-dose intravenous methylprednisolone. What the research found in general, with its limitations: Most expanded thyroid clonotypes (frequency above 0.001) were also detected in blood, suggesting blood repertoires may reflect thyroid immune responses. A model built on a 13 V-J signature distinguished ophthalmopathy from stable hyperthyroidism, reaching roughly 88% sensitivity and 81.08% specificity in cross-validation and 80%/75% in testing. No statistical method was used to fix the sample size in advance, and group allocation was not hidden from the investigators. During validation, the model predicted progression to ophthalmopathy a median of around 7 months ahead of onset, with 70.59% sensitivity and under 85% specificity.

This clonotype turned up a few times. This receptor's antigen is unknown. No clone much larger than this one lies a single base away; base qualities are absent. Ophthalmopathy patients had moderately to severely active disease, Clinical Activity Score of at least 3, NOSPECS grade of at least 4, and duration under 3 months. Exclusion was applied to patients with uncontrolled infections, other autoimmune diseases, pregnancy or lactation. Clinical symptoms, serum thyroxine and TRAb, thyroid ultrasound, and orbital computed tomography formed the basis for the diagnoses. Ficoll-Paque density gradient centrifugation was used to isolate PBMCs from about 9 ml of fresh peripheral blood. Trizol reagent was used to extract total RNA, and RNA quality was then checked on an Agilent 2100 Bioanalyzer. In the germline V gene, CDR1 corresponds to MGHRA and CDR2 to YSYEKL. Clipping removes 3 bases from V and 2 bases from J, with 1 as the unmatched junction base count. Including cysteine and phenylalanine, the CDR3 has 17 amino acids. Only the CDR3 DNA is retained, 51 bases long and in frame from the first base.

Amplification of TCR beta CDR3 regions was carried out from RNA transcripts. A first-round RT-PCR of the TCR CDR3 used the HTBI primer set with the Qiagen OneStep RT-PCR kit. Libraries were constructed in a second round of multiplex PCR, after which size selection and purification were performed. The libraries were sequenced on an Illumina HiSeq2000 using paired-end 100 bp reads. On the study's bioinformatics: SOAPnuke was used to process the raw data, throwing out any read that contained adapters or uncalled bases, had a mean Phred below 15, or lacked an exact constant-primer or identifier match. COPE v1.2.5 was used to merge high-quality paired reads, and clonotypes were defined as unique nucleotide sequences. MiTCR v1.1 was used to align clonotypes to the IMGT TRBV, TRBD and TRBJ reference segments. Only V-J combinations with frequency above 0.0001, covering 99% to 99.2% of repertoires, were analysed. A TCS score was defined as the ratio between F50 (clonal expansion) and ExV (chaos), using BLOSUM62-based TCRdist between CDR3 peptides within each V-J. Welch's t-statistics and random forest reduced some 510 V-J features to under 15, which were used in a naive Bayes classifier (R e1071). In-frame beta chains were kept once TCRdb had trimmed the public reads at Q25 with fastp and called clones with MiXCR. Identical CDR3 protein sequences are pooled into one entry, listed with their most common genes and DNA. Clone size and V and J calls follow TCRdb, not the original study. The sample table shows about 380,000 distinct CDR3 sequences, and less than 20% are seen once. In total, the top ten clones hold around two fifths of the sample.

This chain joins TRBV4-1 to TRBJ2-6, and 13 junctional nucleotides match TRBD2. This clonotype originated in a young man with Graves' ophthalmopathy. Input material: blood. Read as DNA, the sequence is TGCGCCAGCAGCCAGGGACTAGCGGGGCCTGGGGCCAACGTCCTGACTTTC. Its protein reads: CASSQGLAGPGANVLTF.